This T cell receptor (beta chain) was retrieved from a study of early T cells in non-severe SARS-CoV-2 infection. On the study more broadly: The input, bulk RNA from unsorted whole blood, was sequenced, and chains were unpaired. General study points: Anti-spike CD8 specificities were favored by VDJdb matching, whose results missed private and CD4 specificities.

Unique molecular identifiers were added to individual cDNA molecules. TCRdb re-derived calls from the 5' RACE reads in MiXCR, one entry per CDR3 protein. The data show fewer than 30,000 distinct CDR3 sequences, 4% to 4.5% seen once. The V end was cut by 6 bases, the J end by 2 bases, with 4 bases between. The CDR3 covers 11 residues. In its sample, this clonotype is medium-sized (0.01 to 0.1%). Its antigen is as yet unknown. The TCR was taken from an adult who was a healthcare worker with PCR-confirmed SARS-CoV-2 infection or an uninfected control (not recorded which). Sequencing used whole blood. The chain carries TRBV12-3 or TRBV12-4 and TRBJ2-5, with D unresolved. The CDR3 nucleotides are TGTGCCAGCAGCCTACAAGAGACCCAGTACTTC. Protein sequence: CASSLQETQYF.